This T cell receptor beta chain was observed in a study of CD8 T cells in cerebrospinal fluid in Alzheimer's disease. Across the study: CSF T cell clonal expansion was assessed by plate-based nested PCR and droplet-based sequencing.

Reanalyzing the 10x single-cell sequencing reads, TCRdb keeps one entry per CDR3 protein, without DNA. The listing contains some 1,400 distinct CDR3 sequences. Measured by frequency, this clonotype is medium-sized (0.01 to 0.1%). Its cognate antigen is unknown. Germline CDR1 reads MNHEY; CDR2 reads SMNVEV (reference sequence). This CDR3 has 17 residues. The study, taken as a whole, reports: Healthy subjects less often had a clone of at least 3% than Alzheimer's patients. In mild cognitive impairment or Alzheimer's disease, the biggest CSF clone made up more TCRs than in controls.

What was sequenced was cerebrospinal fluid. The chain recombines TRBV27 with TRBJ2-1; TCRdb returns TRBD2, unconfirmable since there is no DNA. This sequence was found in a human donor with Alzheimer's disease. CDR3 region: CASSLSFGLARYNEQFF.